This record looks at one T cell receptor beta chain sequence and its context. The antigen it recognizes is unknown. No quality values exist for individual bases; no much larger clone is one base distant. The donors were healthy, HIV-negative adults with no recently reported acute infections or vaccinations. Every donor was a Caucasian adult living in Nashville, Tennessee, USA. For unsorted samples, around 85 million PBMCs were counted, and genomic DNA was extracted using the QIAamp DNA Blood Mini kit. Blood was collected by leukapheresis, and PBMCs were isolated by Ficoll-Histopaque density gradient centrifugation and then cryopreserved in liquid nitrogen vapor phase. Using the deep immunoSEQ assay, multiplex PCR amplified TCR CDR3 regions from genomic DNA. Genomic DNA extracted from each cell subset was distributed evenly over all wells of several immunoSEQ 96-well plates, and each plate served as one replicate. Each replicate PCR for unsorted PBMC received about 0.3 ug genomic DNA, equal to tens of thousands of T cell genomes. Genomic DNA from unsorted PBMC was sequenced over ten immunoSEQ deep assay plates. Purified libraries were measured with a Qubit 3.0 fluorometer, size-checked on a Bioanalyzer 2100, and measured again with the KAPA Library Quantification kit. A separate single-read 150-cycle Illumina NextSeq 550 flow cell was used to sequence each immunoSEQ 96-well plate. The published analysis was carried out like this. Because the immunoSEQ output held only junctional sequences and lacked quality scores, the filtering could not match the filtering applied to full-length reads. To assign V/J genes and CDR3, sequences were annotated using PyIR, a Python wrapper for IgBLAST v1.9, with IMGT germline references. Reads were filtered out if the reads had weak V/J assignments (E-value above 1e-6), no CDR3, stop codons, out-of-frame junctions, or ambiguous translated residues. V3J clonotypes were defined by identical inferred V gene, J gene, and CDR3 amino acid sequence. The percentage overlap between two repertoires was calculated by dividing the number of shared unique clonotypes by the size of the smaller repertoire. RTK rarefaction, the Chao1 estimator, and Recon v2.1 estimates of unobserved clonotypes were used to assess repertoire richness. As stored in TCRdb, this immuneACCESS dataset retains in-frame rearrangements with V and J assigned. A fraction of the clones does not appear; measured against another copy, unresolved V genes explain less than half of the discrepancy, and the remainder lacks a known reason. Clone size and the V and J calls come from that table; the DNA yielded D and trimming. The sample profile shows 450,000 to 500,000 clones; almost 80% of them were found once. The biggest ten clones account for around 13% of the sample.

This sample was included in a study of shared clonotypes between healthy human individuals (TCRdb year 2020). In terms of the full investigation: The cohort included a few men and a couple of women between 18 and 49 years of age. Leukapheresis yielded between about 0.9 and 10 billion PBMCs per donor. Different laboratories and diverse techniques were used to prepare libraries and sequence TCR repertoires, to increase sequencing depth and limit assay-specific biases. To estimate repertoire size and how much clonotypes are shared between individuals, the study performed deep sequencing of blood TCR repertoires from a few healthy adults.

The paper's findings and limits, for the study overall: Only blood was sampled, and tissue TCR repertoires likely differ from those in blood. The small number of donors limited the genetic and exposure-history diversity represented. Pairwise subsampling led to the expectation that sequencing depth would affect the degree of clonotype sharing among donors.

Compared with germline, V lacks 5 bases and J lacks 4 bases; bases without a gene match: 3. CDR1 and CDR2 are read off the germline V gene as KGHSH and LQKENI. Including cysteine and phenylalanine, the CDR3 has 13 amino acids. The DNA shown is the 39-base CDR3, in frame from base 1. The sample taken for sequencing was PBMCs. The V and J segments used are TRBV18 and TRBJ1-2; a stretch of 8 junction bases matches TRBD1. The receptor's source is a woman aged 40 to 50 in good health. Some clones in this sample may be carry-over from other donors' samples. For the CDR3, the sequence is CASSSGQGYGYTF. The bases are TGTGCCAGCTCAAGTGGACAGGGCTATGGCTACACCTTC.